This T cell receptor (beta chain) was documented in a study of T cell responses to AZD1222 COVID-19 vaccine. Comment on this clone: What it recognizes is unknown.

The CDR3 runs 15 residues. CDR1 LNHDA and CDR2 SQIVND come from the germline V gene (reference sequence). The V and J ends lost 5 bases and 5 bases respectively, with 13 bases between them. The protocol was immunoSEQ multiplex PCR, while the TCRdb copy is restricted to in-frame clones and leaves out a portion. The top ten hold around 9.3% of the sample, which has tens of thousands of clones, roughly 89% seen once. General study results and limits: A reported finding is that nearly half of spike-specific TCRs target unmutated variant regions. Only a handful of AZD1222 recipients, six or seven in all, had baseline seropositivity. It was only after the peak T cell response that any repertoires were sampled.

The chain joins TRBV19 to TRBJ1-6; D is perhaps TRBD1 (5 bases). Source: peripheral blood, taken 28 days after the second AZD1222 dose. The source is an adult who received the AZD1222 COVID-19 vaccine. The CDR3: CASSGGSTHNSPLHF. The CDR3 coding sequence is TGTGCCAGTAGTGGGGGAAGTACACATAATTCACCCCTCCACTTT.